Below, 8 T cell receptor beta chains from the same sample are listed, as sequenced in a study of post-analysis software for immune sequencing data (dated by TCRdb to 2013 to 2016). Library method: PCR. Sequenced using an Illumina HiSeq 2500. To reduce PCR and sequencing biases, unique molecular identifiers were incorporated into the TCR beta cDNA libraries. The public reads were reanalyzed by TCRdb: fastp trimming at Q25, MiXCR alignment, in-frame beta chains only. Rows with one shared CDR3 protein collapse into an entry with the most common genes and DNA. Counted in this sample were about 150,000 distinct CDR3 sequences; roughly 31% of them appeared once. Clones ranked in the top ten supply approximately 1.6% of the sample. Here is what the overall study found, with its caveats: Four to six TRBV segments, including TRBV5-6, TRBV5-1 and TRBV20-1, were significantly more frequent in patients than controls.

What these receptors recognize is not known. The source material was blood. The receptors originated from a girl aged 5-17 years with multiple sclerosis.

This chain joins TRBV28 and TRBJ1-4, with 8 bases matching TRBD1. There are 14 residues in the CDR3. With 6 bases clipped from V and 5 bases from J, the junction kept 5 bases outside the gene matches. From germline, CDR1 is MDHEN and CDR2 SYDVKM. CDR3 sequence: CASRPGGPNEKLFF. The CDR3 DNA sequence: TGTGCCAGCAGACCAGGGGGCCCGAATGAAAAACTGTTTTTT.

V is TRBV7-2 and J is TRBJ2-3; D gene unclear. The CDR3 sequence is 15 residues long. V dropped 4 bases and J dropped 2 bases, with 13 bases sitting between them. The germline CDR1 and CDR2 sequences are SGHTA and FQGNSA. The CDR3 protein is CASSSSAQTTDTQYF. The CDR3 coding sequence is TGTGCCAGCAGCTCCTCAGCCCAAACCACAGATACGCAGTATTTT.

This chain uses TRBV7-8 with TRBJ2-7, with TRBD2 matching 7 bases. CDR1 SGHVS and CDR2 FQNEAQ come from the germline V gene. The CDR3 is 15 amino acids. V shed 5 bases and J 5 bases; nucleotides not matched to a gene: 12. CDR3 region: CASSPMTSRKDEQYF. DNA for the CDR3: TGTGCCAGCAGCCCAATGACTAGCAGGAAGGACGAGCAGTACTTC.

This chain joins TRBV7-9 and TRBJ2-7, with a weak D call TRBD1 (6 bases). Per the germline V gene, CDR1 is SEHNR and CDR2 is FQNEAQ (reference sequence). This CDR3 is 14 amino acids long. V shed 7 bases and J shed 3 bases, with 16 bases lying between them. CDR3 sequence reads: CASMADSLYYEQYF. The CDR3 region has the DNA TGTGCCAGCATGGCGGACAGTCTTTACTACGAGCAGTACTTC.

The chain couples TRBV30 to TRBJ2-7, with D perhaps matching TRBD1 (6 bases). This CDR3 is built from 14 residues. Germline CDR1 GTSNPN, CDR2 SVGIG (reference sequence). Trimming pared 0 bases from V and 6 bases from J, leaving 15 bases between. The CDR3 here is CAWSVTGQGSEQYF. The CDR3 coding sequence is TGTGCCTGGAGTGTAACCGGCCAGGGGAGCGAGCAGTACTTC.

Points on this clonotype: Germline is not matched at one junction end, which may reflect a read error. CDR3 sequence: CSARGRGDGEQYF. CDR3 bases: TGCAGTGCTAGGGGACGCGGGGATGGCGAGCAGTACTTT. The chain employs TRBV20-1 and TRBJ2-5, with a tentative D call TRBD2 (6 bases). Germline CDR1 reads DFQATT; CDR2 reads SNEGSKA (reference sequence). This CDR3 region has 13 residues.

The V and J genes are TRBV20-1 and TRBJ2-5; 9 positions match TRBD2. The end of the DNA is better explained by TRBJ2-7, so the J call may be wrong. CDR1 is DFQATT, CDR2 SNEGSKA, per germline (reference sequence). This CDR3 has 15 residues. In nucleotides, the CDR3 is TGCAGTGCTAGAGGGGGCCTAGCGGGAACCTACGAGCAGTACTTC. Translating it yields CSARGGLAGTYEQYF.

V gene TRBV10-1 combines with J gene TRBJ2-2; D may be TRBD1 or TRBD2 (5 bases each). Germline V gene lookup returns CDR1 WNHNN and CDR2 SYGVQD (reference sequence). The V end lost 6 bases, the J end lost 2 bases, and 19 bases lay between the germline ends. The CDR3 contains 17 residues. This CDR3 reads CASSEGLRDVNTGELFF. Written as DNA, the CDR3 is TGCGCCAGCAGCGAAGGTCTCAGGGACGTAAACACCGGGGAGCTGTTTTTT.